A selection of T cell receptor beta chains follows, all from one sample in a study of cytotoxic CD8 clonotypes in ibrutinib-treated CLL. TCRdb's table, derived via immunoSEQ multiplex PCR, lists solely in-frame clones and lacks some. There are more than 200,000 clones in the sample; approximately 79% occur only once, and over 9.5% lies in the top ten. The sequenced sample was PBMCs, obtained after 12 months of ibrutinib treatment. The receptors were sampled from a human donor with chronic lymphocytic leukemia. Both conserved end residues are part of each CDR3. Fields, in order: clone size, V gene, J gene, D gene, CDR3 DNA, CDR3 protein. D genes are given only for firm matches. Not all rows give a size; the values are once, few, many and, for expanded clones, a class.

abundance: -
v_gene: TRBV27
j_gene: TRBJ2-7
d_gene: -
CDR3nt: TGTGCCAGCAGTTTAAGGGCAGGGGGACTATACGAGCAGTACTTC
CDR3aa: CASSLRAGGLYEQYF

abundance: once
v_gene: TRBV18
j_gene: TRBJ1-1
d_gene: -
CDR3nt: TGTGCCACCTCGACAGACCTGAACACTGAAGCTTTCTTT
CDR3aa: CATSTDLNTEAFF

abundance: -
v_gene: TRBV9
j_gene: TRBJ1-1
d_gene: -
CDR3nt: TGTGCCAGCAGCGTAGTAGGAGGGGTGAACACTGAAGCTTTCTTT
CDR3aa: CASSVVGGVNTEAFF

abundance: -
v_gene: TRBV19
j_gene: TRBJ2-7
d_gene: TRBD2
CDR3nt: TGTGCCAGTAGAGCAGCGGGAGACCTCTACGAGCAGTACTTC
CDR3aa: CASRAAGDLYEQYF

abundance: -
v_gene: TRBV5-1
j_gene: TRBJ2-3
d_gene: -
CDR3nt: TGCGCCAGCAGCCCCGGAGTCGGCGCTAGCACAGATACGCAGTATTTT
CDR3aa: CASSPGVGASTDTQYF

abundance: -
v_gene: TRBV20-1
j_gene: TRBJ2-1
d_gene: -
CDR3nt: TGCAGTGTCATGGGGATCAATGAGCAGTTCTTC
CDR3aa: CSVMGINEQFF

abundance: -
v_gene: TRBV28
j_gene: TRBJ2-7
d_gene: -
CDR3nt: TGTGCCAGCAGCTCGTTTCGTCGAGTGTCCTACGAGCAGTACTTC
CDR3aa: CASSSFRRVSYEQYF

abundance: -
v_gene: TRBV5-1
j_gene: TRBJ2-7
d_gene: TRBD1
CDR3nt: TGCGCCAGCAGGTGGTCCGGACAGGGAAGCCCACTTTACTTC
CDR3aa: CASRWSGQGSPLYF

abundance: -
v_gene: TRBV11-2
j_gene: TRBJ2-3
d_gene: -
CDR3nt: TGTGCCAGCAGCCCCGGGGGCGGCGGCAATACGCAGTATTTT
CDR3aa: CASSPGGGGNTQYF

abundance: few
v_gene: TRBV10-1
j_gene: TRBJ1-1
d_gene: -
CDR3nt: TGCGCCAGCAGTGAGAACCCTGACAGCGGAACTGAAGCTTTCTTT
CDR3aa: CASSENPDSGTEAFF

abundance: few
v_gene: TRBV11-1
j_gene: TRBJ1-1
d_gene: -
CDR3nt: TGTGCCAGCAGCTTACTCGACCAGGACACTGAAGCTTTCTTT
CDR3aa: CASSLLDQDTEAFF

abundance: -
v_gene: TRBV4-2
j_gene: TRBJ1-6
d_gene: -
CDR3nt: TGTGCCAGCAGCCAAGATTACAGCGACTGGTCACCCCTCCACTTT
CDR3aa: CASSQDYSDWSPLHF

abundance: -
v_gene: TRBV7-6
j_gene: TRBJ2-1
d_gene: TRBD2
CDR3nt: TGTGCCAGCAGTTCAGCGGGGGGGCCGAGTGAGCAGTTCTTC
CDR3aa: CASSSAGGPSEQFF

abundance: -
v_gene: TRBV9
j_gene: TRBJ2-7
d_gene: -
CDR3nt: TGTGCCAGCAGCTCGAGACGGAACAACTACGAGCAGTACTTC
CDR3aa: CASSSRRNNYEQYF

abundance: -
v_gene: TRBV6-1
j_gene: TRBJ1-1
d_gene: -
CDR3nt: TGTGCCAGCAGTGAAGAGGTCAACAAGAACACTGAAGCTTTCTTT
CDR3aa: CASSEEVNKNTEAFF

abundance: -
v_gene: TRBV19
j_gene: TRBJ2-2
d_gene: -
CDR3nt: TGTGCCAGTAGTCTCGCGTCGGGCCTCACCGGGGAGCTGTTTTTT
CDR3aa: CASSLASGLTGELFF

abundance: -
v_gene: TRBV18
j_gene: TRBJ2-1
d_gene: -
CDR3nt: TGTGCCAGCTCACCATCGGGGTTTCCTTGGGAGCAGTTCTTC
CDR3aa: CASSPSGFPWEQFF

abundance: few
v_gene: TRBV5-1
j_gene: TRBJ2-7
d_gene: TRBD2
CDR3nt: TGCGCCAGCAGCTTGGGCGCGGGGGGTTACGAGCAGTACTTC
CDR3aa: CASSLGAGGYEQYF

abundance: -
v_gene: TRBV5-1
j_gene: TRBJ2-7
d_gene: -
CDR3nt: TGCGCCAGCAGACCCACAGGGTCGACTGGGTACGAGCAGTACTTC
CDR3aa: CASRPTGSTGYEQYF

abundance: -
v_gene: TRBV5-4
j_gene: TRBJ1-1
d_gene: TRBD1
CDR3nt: TGTGCCAGCAGCTCCCTAAGTAACAGGGGGCTATCCACTGAAGCTTTCTTT
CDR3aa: CASSSLSNRGLSTEAFF

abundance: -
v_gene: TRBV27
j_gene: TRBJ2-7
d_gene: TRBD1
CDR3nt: TGTGCCAGCAGTTTAGCTATTAGGACAGGGCTGGGCGAGCAGTACTTC
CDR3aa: CASSLAIRTGLGEQYF

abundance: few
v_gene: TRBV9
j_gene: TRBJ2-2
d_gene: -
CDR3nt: TGTGCCAGCAGCGTAGAATCCTTCACCGGGGAGCTGTTTTTT
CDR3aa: CASSVESFTGELFF

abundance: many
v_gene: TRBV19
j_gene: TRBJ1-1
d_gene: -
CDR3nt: TGTGCCAGTAGTACCGATACGAGCGGAGGGGCTGAAGCTTTCTTT
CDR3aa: CASSTDTSGGAEAFF

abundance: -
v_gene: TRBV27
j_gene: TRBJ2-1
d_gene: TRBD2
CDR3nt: TGTGCCAGCAGTCCTATAACCACTAGCGGGAGCGGGAATGAGCAGTTCTTC
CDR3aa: CASSPITTSGSGNEQFF

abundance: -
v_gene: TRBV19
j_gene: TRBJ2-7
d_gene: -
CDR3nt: TGTGCCAGTAGCCTTGGAGGGCGTTACGAGCAGTACTTC
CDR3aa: CASSLGGRYEQYF

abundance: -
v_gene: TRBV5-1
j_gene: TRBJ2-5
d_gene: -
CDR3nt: TGCGCCAGCAGCTTGCCTGAAGAGACCCAGTACTTC
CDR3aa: CASSLPEETQYF

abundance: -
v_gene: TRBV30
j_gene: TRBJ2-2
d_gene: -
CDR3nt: TGTGCCTGGAGGGACGGTAGCACCGGGGAGCTGTTTTTT
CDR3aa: CAWRDGSTGELFF

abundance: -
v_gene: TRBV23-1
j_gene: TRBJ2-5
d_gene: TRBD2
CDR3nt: TGCGCCAGCAGCCCAATCAGGGGATCGTTACTAGCGGTAGGAGAGACCCAGTACTTC
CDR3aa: CASSPIRGSLLAVGETQYF

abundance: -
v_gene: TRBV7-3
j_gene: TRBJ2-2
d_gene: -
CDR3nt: TGTGCCAGCAGCTTATCGGGAACCGGGGAGCTGTTTTTT
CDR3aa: CASSLSGTGELFF

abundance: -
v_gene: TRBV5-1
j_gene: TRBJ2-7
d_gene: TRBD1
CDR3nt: TGCGCCAGCAGCTTGTCACAGGGGATAGGCGAGCAGTACTTC
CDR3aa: CASSLSQGIGEQYF

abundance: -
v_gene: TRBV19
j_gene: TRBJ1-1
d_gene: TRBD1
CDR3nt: TGTGCCAGCGCGACAGGGGGTTTCACTGAAGCTTTCTTT
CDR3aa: CASATGGFTEAFF

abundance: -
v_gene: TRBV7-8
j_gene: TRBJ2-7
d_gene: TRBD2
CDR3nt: TGTGCCAGCAGCTTAGGACTCGGGACTAGCGGCTACGAGCAGTACTTC
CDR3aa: CASSLGLGTSGYEQYF

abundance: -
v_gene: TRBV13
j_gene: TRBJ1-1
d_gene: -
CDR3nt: TGTGCCAGCAGCTTAGGGAGGGGGGGCACTGAAGCTTTCTTT
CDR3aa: CASSLGRGGTEAFF

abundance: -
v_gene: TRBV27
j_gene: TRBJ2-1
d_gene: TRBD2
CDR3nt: TGTGCCAGCAGTCCGCGGACTAGCGGGTTTGAGCAGTTCTTC
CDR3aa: CASSPRTSGFEQFF

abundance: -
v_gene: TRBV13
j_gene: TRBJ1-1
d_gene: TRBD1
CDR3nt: TGTGCCAGCAGCTTCGGACAGGACCAATGGAACACTGAAGCTTTCTTT
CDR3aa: CASSFGQDQWNTEAFF

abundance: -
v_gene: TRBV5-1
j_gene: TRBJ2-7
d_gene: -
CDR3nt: TGCGCCAGCAGCTTAGGCCGGTCACCCTACGAGCAGTACTTC
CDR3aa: CASSLGRSPYEQYF

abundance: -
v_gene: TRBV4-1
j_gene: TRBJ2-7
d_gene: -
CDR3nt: TGCGCCAGCAGCCAAATCGGCCTTTTTTACGAGCAGTACTTC
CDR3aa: CASSQIGLFYEQYF

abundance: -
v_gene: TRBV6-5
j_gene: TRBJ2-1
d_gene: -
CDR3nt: TGTGCCAGTGGACCCCCGGGCTCCTACAATGAGCAGTTCTTC
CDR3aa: CASGPPGSYNEQFF

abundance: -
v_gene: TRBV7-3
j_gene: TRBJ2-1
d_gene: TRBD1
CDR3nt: TGTGCCAGCAGCTTAACCGGGACAGTACAATACGATGAGCAGTTCTTC
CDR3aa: CASSLTGTVQYDEQFF

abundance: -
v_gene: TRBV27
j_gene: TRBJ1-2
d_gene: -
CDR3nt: TGTGCCAGCAGTTTACGCACCAACTATGGCTACACCTTC
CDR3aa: CASSLRTNYGYTF

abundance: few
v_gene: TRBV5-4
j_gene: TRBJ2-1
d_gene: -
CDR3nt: TGTGCCAGCAGCTTGGTCTCCGGGGATTCCGAGCAGTTCTTC
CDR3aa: CASSLVSGDSEQFF

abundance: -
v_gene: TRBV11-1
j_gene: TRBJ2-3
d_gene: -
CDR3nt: TGTGCCAGCAGCTTAAACGGGGGCAGCACAGATACGCAGTATTTT
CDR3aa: CASSLNGGSTDTQYF

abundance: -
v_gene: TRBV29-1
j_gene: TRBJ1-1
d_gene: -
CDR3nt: TGCAGCGTTGATCAGGGCAGGGCCACTGAAGCTTTCTTT
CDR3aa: CSVDQGRATEAFF

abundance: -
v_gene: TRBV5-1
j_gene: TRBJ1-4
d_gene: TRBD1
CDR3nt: TGCGCCAGCAGCTTGGGGACAGGGGGCGAGGGTGAAAAACTGTTTTTT
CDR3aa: CASSLGTGGEGEKLFF

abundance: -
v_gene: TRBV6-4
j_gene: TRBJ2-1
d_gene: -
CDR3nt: TGTGCCAGCGCATCATCGGGGGACAATGAGCAGTTCTTC
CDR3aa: CASASSGDNEQFF

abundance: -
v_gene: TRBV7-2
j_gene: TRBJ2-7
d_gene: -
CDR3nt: TGTGCCAGCAGCTTACCCTCCTCCTACGAGCAGTACTTC
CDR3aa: CASSLPSSYEQYF

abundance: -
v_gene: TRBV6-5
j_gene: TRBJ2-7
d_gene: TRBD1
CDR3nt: TGTGCCAGCAGGGCAGACAGGGTTTCCTACGAGCAGTACTTC
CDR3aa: CASRADRVSYEQYF

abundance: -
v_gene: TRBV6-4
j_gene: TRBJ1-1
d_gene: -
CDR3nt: TGTGCCAGCAGTGAGGAAGGTTGGAACACTGAAGCTTTCTTT
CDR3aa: CASSEEGWNTEAFF

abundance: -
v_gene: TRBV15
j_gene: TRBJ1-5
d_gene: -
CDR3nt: TGTGCCACCAGCAGAGATGGCAGAAACCTAAATCAGCCCCAGCATTTT
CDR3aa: CATSRDGRNLNQPQHF

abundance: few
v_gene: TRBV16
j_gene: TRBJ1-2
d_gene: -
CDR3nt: TGTGCCAGCAGCCAATCGGGGCTAAACTATGGCTACACCTTC
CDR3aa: CASSQSGLNYGYTF

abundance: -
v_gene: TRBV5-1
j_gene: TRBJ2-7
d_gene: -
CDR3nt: TGCGCCAGCAGCGGTGACAGCCTCTCCTACGAGCAGTACTTC
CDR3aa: CASSGDSLSYEQYF

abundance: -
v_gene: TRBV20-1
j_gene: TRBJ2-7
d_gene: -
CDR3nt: TGCAGTGCTTTACAGGGTTACGAGCAGTACTTC
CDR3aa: CSALQGYEQYF

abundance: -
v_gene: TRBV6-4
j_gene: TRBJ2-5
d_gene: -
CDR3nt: TGTGCCAGCAGTCCGAGTGGGGTAGAGACCCAGTACTTC
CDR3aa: CASSPSGVETQYF

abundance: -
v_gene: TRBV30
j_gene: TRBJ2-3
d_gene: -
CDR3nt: TGTGCCTGGAGTGTTGGTGCGACAGATACGCAGTATTTT
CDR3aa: CAWSVGATDTQYF

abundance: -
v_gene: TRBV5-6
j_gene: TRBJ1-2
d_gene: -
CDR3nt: TGTGCCAGCAGCAATACAGGTACCTCCTATGGCTACACCTTC
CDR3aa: CASSNTGTSYGYTF

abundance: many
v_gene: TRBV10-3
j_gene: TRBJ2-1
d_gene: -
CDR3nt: TGTGCCATCAGTGAGTCCACGACAGATTCCAACAATGAGCAGTTCTTC
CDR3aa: CAISESTTDSNNEQFF

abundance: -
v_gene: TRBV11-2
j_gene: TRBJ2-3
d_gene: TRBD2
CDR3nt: TGTGCCAGCAGTGCACCTCCCAATCGTAGCGGGAGGGATACGCAGTATTTT
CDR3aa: CASSAPPNRSGRDTQYF

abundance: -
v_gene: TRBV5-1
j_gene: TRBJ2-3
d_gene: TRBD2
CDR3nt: TGCGCCAGCAGCCTGACCGGGACTAGCGGGTCGGGGGATACGCAGTATTTT
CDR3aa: CASSLTGTSGSGDTQYF

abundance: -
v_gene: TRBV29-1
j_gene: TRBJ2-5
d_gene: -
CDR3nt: TGCAGCGTTGAAGGGCCCGAAGAGACCCAGTACTTC
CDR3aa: CSVEGPEETQYF

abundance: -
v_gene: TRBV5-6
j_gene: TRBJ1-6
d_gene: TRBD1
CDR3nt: TGTGCCAGCAGCCAAGCAGGGGGATCAAAGGGTTCACCCCTCCACTTT
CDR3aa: CASSQAGGSKGSPLHF